This T cell receptor (beta chain) was sequenced for a study of CD8+CD57+ T cells in acquired aplastic anemia. Whole-study results and caveats: Patients versus controls showed no significant CD8+ Simpson's diversity difference.

There are many counts of this clonotype. What it binds is not known. V was clipped by 1 base and J by 3 bases, with 8 bases between them. The CDR3 sequence is 13 residues long. The V gene's germline CDR1 is SGHDT and CDR2 YYEEEE. Profiles of TCR beta VDJ and CDR3 were generated from a genomic DNA template. One entry per CDR3 protein, called by TCRdb with MiXCR from the reads. This table holds 90,000 to 130,000 distinct CDR3 sequences, under 60% found once. The rearrangement links TRBV5-6 to TRBJ2-7; D not resolved. The sample taken for sequencing was sorted CD4+, CD8+, or CD8+CD57+ T cells (not recorded which) from PBMCs. The TCR comes from a human donor in good health, serving as a control. The CDR3, as DNA: TGTGCCAGCAGCTTGTCAGAAAACTACGAGCAGTACTTC. Protein sequence: CASSLSENYEQYF.